This TCR beta chain was captured in a study of blood T cells in healthy people across ages. This clonotype occurred a few times. The antigen is unknown. With a J-beta primer mix and a sample-barcoded 5' primer, a second PCR ran about 7 to 12 cycles. Every cDNA was tagged by a template-switch adaptor with 12 random nucleotides. MiXCR was run by TCRdb on the 5' RACE reads, yielding one entry per CDR3 protein. The table includes about 540,000 distinct CDR3 sequences, approximately 25% detected once. Overall study findings and caveats: PBMC samples, being unsorted, prevented any conclusive comparison of naive and antigen-experienced cells.

The same data also contributed to another study, on T cells of mothers and their children. That report adds: In this cohort, donors were a few healthy Caucasian mothers plus their six children. The study found slightly higher but non-significant overlap in related versus unrelated mother-child pairs.

The sample taken for sequencing was blood. The receptor's source is a boy between 5 and 17 years old in good health.

CDR3 bases: TGTGCCAGCAGCAAAGATGGGACCGAACCTTTTCCCTTACCCTACGAGCAGTACTTC. It encodes CASSKDGTEPFPLPYEQYF. The chain carries TRBV21-1 and TRBJ2-5; the table assigns TRBD1, which was not confirmed against the DNA. The assigned J gene may be wrong: the sequence end matches TRBJ2-7 better. TRBV21-1 represents a pseudogene. CDR3 length: 19 residues.